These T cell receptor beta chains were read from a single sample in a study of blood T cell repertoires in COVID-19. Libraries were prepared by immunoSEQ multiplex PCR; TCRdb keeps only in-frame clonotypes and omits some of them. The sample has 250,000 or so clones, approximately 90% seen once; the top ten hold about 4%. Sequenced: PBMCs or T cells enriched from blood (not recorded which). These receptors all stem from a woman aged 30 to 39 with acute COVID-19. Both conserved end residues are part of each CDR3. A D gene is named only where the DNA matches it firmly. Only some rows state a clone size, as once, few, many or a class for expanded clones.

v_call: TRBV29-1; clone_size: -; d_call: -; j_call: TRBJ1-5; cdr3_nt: TGCAGCGTTCGGACAGTTTTAGGTCAGCCCCAGCATTTT; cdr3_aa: CSVRTVLGQPQHF
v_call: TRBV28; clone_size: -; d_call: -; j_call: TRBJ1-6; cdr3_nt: TGTGCCAGCTTGCAGGGCTCATACTATAATTCACCCCTCCACTTT; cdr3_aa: CASLQGSYYNSPLHF
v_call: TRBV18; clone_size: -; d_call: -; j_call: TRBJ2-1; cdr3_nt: TGTGCCAGCCAAAAACCGTATCCGGCCTACAATGAGCAGTTCTTC; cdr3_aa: CASQKPYPAYNEQFF
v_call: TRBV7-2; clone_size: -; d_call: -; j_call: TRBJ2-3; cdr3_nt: TGTGCCAGCAGCCCCGGGGGGCGAGGGGAAGATACGCAGTATTTT; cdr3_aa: CASSPGGRGEDTQYF
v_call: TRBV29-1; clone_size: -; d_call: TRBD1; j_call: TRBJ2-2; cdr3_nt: TGCAGCGCCGGGACAGCGAACACCGGGGAGCTGTTTTTT; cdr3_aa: CSAGTANTGELFF
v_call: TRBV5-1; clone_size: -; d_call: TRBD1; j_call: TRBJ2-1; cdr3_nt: TGTGCCAGCAAACACAGGGGGCAGTTATTCGATGAGCAGTTCTTC; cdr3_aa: CASKHRGQLFDEQFF
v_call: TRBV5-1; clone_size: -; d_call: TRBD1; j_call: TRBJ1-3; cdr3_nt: TGCGCCAGCAGCGAAGGACAGGCTGGAAACACCATATATTTT; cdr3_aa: CASSEGQAGNTIYF
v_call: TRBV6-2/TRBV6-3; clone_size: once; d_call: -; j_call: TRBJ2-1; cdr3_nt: TGTGCCAGCAGTTATCCCCTAGATGAGCAGTTCTTC; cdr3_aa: CASSYPLDEQFF
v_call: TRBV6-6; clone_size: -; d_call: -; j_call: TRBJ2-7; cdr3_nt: TGTGCCAGCAGTTACGGGGACATCTCCTACGAGCAGTACTTC; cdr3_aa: CASSYGDISYEQYF
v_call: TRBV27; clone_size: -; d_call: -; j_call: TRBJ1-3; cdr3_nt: TGTGCCAGCAGTTTGGGGGGGAGAAACACCATATATTTT; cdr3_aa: CASSLGGRNTIYF
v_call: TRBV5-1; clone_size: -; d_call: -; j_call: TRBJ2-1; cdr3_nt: TGCGCCAGCAGCTTGGCCGAAGGACTCCCCTCGTATGAGCAGTTCTTC; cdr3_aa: CASSLAEGLPSYEQFF